This T cell receptor beta chain was profiled in a study of Siglec-9 on CD8 T cells in melanoma. Regarding the study as a whole: Siglec-9 reportedly marks and regulates an effector memory CD8+ T-cell subset apparently accumulating in melanoma tumors.

This CDR3 spans 14 amino acids. Looked up from germline, CDR1 is LGHNA and CDR2 is YNFKEQ. V was shortened by 0 bases and J by 1 base, with 4 bases between the two germline ends. Generated by immunoSEQ multiplex PCR, the TCRdb table keeps only in-frame clones and is missing some. This table holds about 36,000 clones, about 80% found once. Points on this clone: Antigen specificity is unknown.

The sequence derives from a human donor in good health. The material sequenced was Siglec-9- CD8+ T cells sorted from blood. The chain links TRBV4-2 to TRBJ2-1; D call uncertain. The CDR3 region is CASSQDRSYNEQFF. CDR3 coding DNA: TGTGCCAGCAGCCAAGATCGGTCCTACAATGAGCAGTTCTTC.